These 23 T cell receptor beta chains were all obtained from the same sample, sequenced in a study of T cells in Graves' hyperthyroidism and ophthalmopathy. RNA transcripts gave rise to amplified TCR beta CDR3 regions. A first-round RT-PCR of the TCR CDR3 used the HTBI primer set. A single record per CDR3 protein comes from TCRdb applying MiXCR to the multiplex PCR reads. Here the sample spans about 680,000 distinct CDR3 sequences, roughly 32% being singletons. The sequencing input was blood. These receptors all stem from a woman between 35 and 50 years old with Graves' hyperthyroidism.

This clonotype was counted a few times. DNA of the CDR3: TGTGCCAGCAGCCAGGGGACAGCCTTTTATGGCTACACCTTC. It encodes CASSQGTAFYGYTF. The gene calls are TRBV5-4 and TRBJ1-2, with 7 positions matching TRBD1. Per the germline V gene, CDR1 is SGHNT and CDR2 is YYREEE (reference sequence). The CDR3 runs 14 residues. Germline trimming cut 4 bases from V and 5 bases from J; bases unmatched to any gene: 8.

This clonotype was picked up many times. This chain joins TRBV29-1 and TRBJ2-6; the D gene could be TRBD1 or TRBD2 (5 bases each). The length of the CDR3 is 14 residues. V gave up 4 bases and J gave up 2 bases, with 9 bases separating them. Germline CDR1 is SQVTM and CDR2 is ANQGSEA. CDR3 region: CSVAGSAGANVLTF. The CDR3 coding sequence is TGCAGCGTTGCAGGGAGCGCTGGGGCCAACGTCCTGACTTTC.

V gene TRBV12-3 or TRBV12-4 combines with J gene TRBJ2-2; TRBD1 is a possible D gene (7 bases). Trimming pared 6 bases from V and 0 bases from J, leaving 17 bases between. The CDR3 has 17 residues. The CDR3 DNA reads TGTGCCAGCAGGTCACAGGGGAGACTAGCGAACACCGGGGAGCTGTTTTTT. This encodes CASRSQGRLANTGELFF.

The chain links TRBV7-2 to TRBJ1-4; no firm D call. Trimming left V 5 bases short and J 3 bases short, with 13 bases between. There are 15 residues in the CDR3. The germline V gene has CDR1 SGHTA and CDR2 FQGNSA. CDR3 sequence: CASSQFIGPNEKLFF. The DNA for the CDR3 is TGTGCCAGCAGCCAATTTATAGGGCCTAATGAAAAACTGTTTTTT.

This chain joins TRBV6-1 and TRBJ1-3; no clear D gene. The germline V and J ends were trimmed by 6 bases and 4 bases, with 13 bases remaining between them. The CDR3 contains 14 residues. CDR1 MNHNS and CDR2 SASEGT come from the germline V gene. CDR3 loop: CASSPSEGGNTIYF. The CDR3 bases are TGTGCCAGCAGCCCTTCAGAGGGCGGAAACACCATATATTTT.

This clonotype was seen at least ten times. The chain joins TRBV6-2 or TRBV6-3 to TRBJ1-2, with D tentatively TRBD1 (6 bases). V shed 2 bases and J shed 4 bases, with 14 bases lying between them. The CDR3 consists of 15 residues. The germline CDR1 and CDR2 sequences are MNHEY and SVGEGT. This CDR3 is CASSYGPTGIYGYTF. The CDR3 DNA is TGTGCCAGCAGTTACGGACCGACAGGAATCTATGGCTACACCTTC.

This clonotype was picked up a small number of times. This sequence joins TRBV6-6 and TRBJ1-2; D gene uncertain. The ends were cut back, 5 bases at V and 2 bases at J, with 15 bases in the middle. Germline-derived CDR1 and CDR2 are MNHNY and SVGAGI (reference sequence). CDR3 size: 15 residues. The CDR3 DNA reads as TGTGCCAGCAGTGCCACCCTTCCGGGGAACTATGGCTACACCTTC. The encoded protein is CASSATLPGNYGYTF.

The sample holds many counts of this clonotype. The chain couples TRBV15 to TRBJ1-5; D is ambiguous. Trimming took off 4 bases at V and 7 bases at J, with 14 bases between the two ends. The CDR3 is 14 amino acids. Germline lookup yields CDR1 LNHNV and CDR2 YYDKDF (reference sequence). DNA of the CDR3: TGTGCCACCAGCAAGGGCCAAGAAGGACAGCCCCAGCATTTT. Encoded protein: CATSKGQEGQPQHF.

This clonotype was seen at least ten times. The rearrangement joins TRBV19 to TRBJ1-5; D may be TRBD1 (6 bases). The CDR3 is 14 residues long. Trimming left V 5 bases short and J 3 bases short, with 11 bases between. Germline-derived CDR1 and CDR2 are LNHDA and SQIVND (reference sequence). CDR3: CASSSGQYNQPQHF. The CDR3 DNA reads TGTGCCAGTAGTTCTGGACAGTACAATCAGCCCCAGCATTTT.

This clonotype was observed a few times. The chain links TRBV7-8 to TRBJ2-7; D is perhaps TRBD1 or TRBD2 (6 bases each). Germline CDR1 SGHVS, CDR2 FQNEAQ. Trimming took 5 bases from V and 0 from J, leaving 17 bases between them. The CDR3 loop spans 16 amino acids. The CDR3 DNA sequence: TGTGCCAGCAGCCTCATGGGGGGCCAAAGCTCCTACGAGCAGTACTTC. Protein product: CASSLMGGQSSYEQYF.

CDR3 residues: CATSLQGTDLVGAYGYTF. The CDR3, as DNA: TGTGCCACCAGTTTACAAGGGACGGATCTTGTTGGGGCCTATGGCTACACCTTC. The rearrangement uses TRBV24-1 and TRBJ1-2; D may be TRBD1 (5 bases). CDR3 length equals 18 residues. Looked up from germline, CDR1 is KGHDR and CDR2 is SFDVKD. V gave up 6 bases and J gave up 4 bases, with 26 bases separating them.

In its sample, this clonotype was seen many times. The chain recombines TRBV2 with TRBJ1-5; tentative D call: TRBD1 (6 bases). V lost 7 bases, J lost 9 bases, and 16 bases lay in between. The CDR3 runs 13 residues. Germline lookup yields CDR1 SNHLY and CDR2 FYNNEI. The CDR3 protein is CASTITGRGPQHF. CDR3 bases: TGTGCCAGCACCATCACAGGGAGAGGGCCCCAGCATTTT. Full variable domain (remainder filled in from reference TRBV2 and TRBJ1-5): EPEVTQTPSHQVTQMGQEVILRCVPISNHLYFYWYRQILGQKVEFLVSFYNNEISEKSEIFDDQFSVERPDGSNFTLKIRSTKLEDSAMYFCASTITGRGPQHFGDGTRLSIL.

This clonotype was observed a single time. The chain uses TRBV29-1 and TRBJ1-2, with 12 bases that match TRBD1. There are 15 residues in the CDR3. Germline values: CDR1 SQVTM, CDR2 ANQGSEA. CDR3 coding DNA: TGCATCGGTACCGGGACAGGGGGCTCGAACTATGGCTACACCTTC. It codes for CIGTGTGGSNYGYTF.

The J gene is TRBJ1-2, the V gene TRBV7-9, with D possibly being TRBD1 (5 bases). This CDR3 has 16 residues. Trimming took off 7 bases at V and 8 bases at J, with 26 bases between the two ends. Germline V CDR1 and CDR2: SEHNR, FQNEAQ (reference sequence). Here the CDR3 reads CASTSLGTRGYGGYTF. The DNA for the CDR3 is TGTGCCAGCACCTCTCTCGGGACGAGGGGCTACGGCGGCTACACCTTC.

Ten or more counts support this clonotype. DNA for the CDR3: TGTGCCAGCGGAAAAACAGGGAATTCACCCCTCCACTTT. This translates into CASGKTGNSPLHF. V usage is TRBV14 and J usage is TRBJ1-6, with D perhaps TRBD1 (6 bases). The CDR3 contains 13 residues. Germline V gene lookup returns CDR1 SGHDN and CDR2 FVKESK. The V gene lost 8 bases and the J gene lost 7 bases, with 12 bases spanning the gap.

V gene TRBV13 combines with J gene TRBJ2-2; D is undetermined. The germline V and J ends were trimmed by 1 base and 5 bases, with 8 bases remaining between them. There are 14 residues in the CDR3. The germline CDR1 and CDR2 sequences are PRHDT and FYEKMQ (reference sequence). Written as DNA, the CDR3 is TGTGCCAGCAGCTTAGCTCTTAAAACCGGGGAGCTGTTTTTT. Translated: CASSLALKTGELFF.

With respect to this clonotype: A clone one base away is much larger, so this may be a read error. The chain couples TRBV19 to TRBJ1-5; D not certain. The germline V gene encodes CDR1 LNHDA and CDR2 SQIVND (reference sequence). The CDR3 covers 13 residues. The CDR3 spells CASSIRYNQPLHF. The CDR3 nucleotides are TGTGCCAGTAGTATCCGGTACAATCAGCCCCTGCATTTT.

This clonotype has a handful of counts. The chain uses TRBV7-2 and TRBJ1-4; D might be TRBD1 (6 bases). Between the trimmed V and J ends, which lost 6 bases and 8 bases, there was a span of 16 bases. The CDR3 covers 14 residues. The germline V gene has CDR1 SGHTA and CDR2 FQGNSA. The CDR3, as DNA: TGTGCCAGCAGTATACAGGGTCATGGAGAAAAACTGTTTTTT. Protein sequence: CASSIQGHGEKLFF.

The rearrangement links TRBV7-2 to TRBJ2-2; the D is unclear. The germline V gene encodes CDR1 SGHTA and CDR2 FQGNSA. Trimming took 3 bases from V and 3 from J, leaving 14 bases between them. The CDR3 length is 16 residues. The CDR3 DNA reads as TGTGCCAGCAGCTTGATCTCTGCAGGATACACCGGGGAGCTGTTTTTT. It yields the protein CASSLISAGYTGELFF.

This clonotype has at least ten counts. The genes are TRBV20-1 and TRBJ2-7; 11 nucleotides line up with TRBD2. Per germline, CDR1 DFQATT and CDR2 SNEGSKA (reference sequence). The ends lost 6 bases at V and 3 bases at J; junction bases unmatched: 7. The CDR3 has 14 amino acids. As DNA, the CDR3 is TGCAGTGCCAAACCAGGACTAGCGGGCTACGAGCAGTACTTC. It encodes CSAKPGLAGYEQYF.

The gene calls are TRBV29-1 and TRBJ2-3; D may match TRBD1 or TRBD2 (5 bases each). The V and J ends lost 4 bases and 2 bases respectively, with 16 bases between them. CDR1 SQVTM and CDR2 ANQGSEA come from the germline V gene. The CDR3 extends over 15 amino acids. This CDR3 reads CSVGPLEGNTDTQYF. The CDR3 coding sequence is TGCAGCGTTGGCCCGCTTGAGGGGAACACAGATACGCAGTATTTT.

This clonotype occurred a few times. In this CDR3 the conserved last residue, phenylalanine or tryptophan, is missing, so a read error is likely. V is TRBV2 and J is TRBJ1-1, with 7 bases that match TRBD1. CDR3 length: 14 residues. V lost 4 bases, J lost 3 bases, and 5 bases stayed unmatched. Germline loops: CDR1 SNHLY, CDR2 FYNNEI. In DNA, the CDR3 is TGTGCCAGCAGTGCGAGACAGGGAGACACTGAAGCTTTCCTT. It encodes CASSARQGDTEAFL.

The rearrangement uses TRBV7-8 and TRBJ1-1; 7 bases map to TRBD1. The ends lost 1 base at V and 7 bases at J; junction bases unmatched: 6. The CDR3 covers 14 residues. CDR1 is SGHVS and CDR2 is FQNEAQ in the germline V gene. The CDR3 sequence is CASSLEGAHIEAFF. The CDR3 bases are TGTGCCAGCAGCTTAGAGGGGGCGCACATTGAAGCTTTCTTT. Full variable domain (rest looked up from reference TRBV7-8 and TRBJ1-1): GAGVSQSPRYKVAKRGQDVALRCDPISGHVSLFWYQQALGQGPEFLTYFQNEAQLDKSGLPSDRFFAERPEGSVSTLKIQRTQQEDSAVYLCASSLEGAHIEAFFGQGTRLTVV.